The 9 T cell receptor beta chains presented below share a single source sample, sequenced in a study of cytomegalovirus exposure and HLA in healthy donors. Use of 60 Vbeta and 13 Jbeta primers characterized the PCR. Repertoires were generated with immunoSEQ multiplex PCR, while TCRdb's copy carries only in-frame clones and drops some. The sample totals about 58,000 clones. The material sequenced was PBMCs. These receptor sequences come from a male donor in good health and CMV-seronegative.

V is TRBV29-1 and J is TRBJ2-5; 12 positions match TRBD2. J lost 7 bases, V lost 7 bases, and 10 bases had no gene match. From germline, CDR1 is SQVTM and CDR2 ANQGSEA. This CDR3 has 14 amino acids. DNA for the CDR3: TGCAGCGCCAATTACCTAGCGGGGGGGCGGACCCAGTACTTC. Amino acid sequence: CSANYLAGGRTQYF.

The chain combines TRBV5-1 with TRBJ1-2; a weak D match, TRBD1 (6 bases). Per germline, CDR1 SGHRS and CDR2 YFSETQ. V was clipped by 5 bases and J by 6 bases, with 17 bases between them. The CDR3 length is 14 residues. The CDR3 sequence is CASSSQGYRNGYTF. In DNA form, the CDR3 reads TGCGCCAGCAGTTCCCAGGGGTATCGGAATGGCTACACCTTC.

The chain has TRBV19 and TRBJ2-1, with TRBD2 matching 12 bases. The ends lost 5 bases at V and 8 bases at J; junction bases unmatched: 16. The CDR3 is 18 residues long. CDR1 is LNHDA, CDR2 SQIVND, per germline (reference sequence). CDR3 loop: CASSPAPVLAGGRDEQFF. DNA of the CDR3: TGTGCCAGTAGTCCAGCCCCCGTACTAGCGGGGGGCCGGGATGAGCAGTTCTTC. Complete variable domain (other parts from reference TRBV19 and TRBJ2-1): DGGITQSPKYLFRKEGQNVTLSCEQNLNHDAMYWYRQDPGQGLRLIYYSQIVNDFQKGDIAEGYSVSREKKESFPLTVTSAQKNPTAFYLCASSPAPVLAGGRDEQFFGPGTRLTVL.

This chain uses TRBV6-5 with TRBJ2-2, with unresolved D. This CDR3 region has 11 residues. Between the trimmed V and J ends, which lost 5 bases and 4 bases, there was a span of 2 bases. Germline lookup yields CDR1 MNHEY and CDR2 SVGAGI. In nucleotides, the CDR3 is TGTGCCAGCAGTCTCACCGGGGAGCTGTTTTTT. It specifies CASSLTGELFF.

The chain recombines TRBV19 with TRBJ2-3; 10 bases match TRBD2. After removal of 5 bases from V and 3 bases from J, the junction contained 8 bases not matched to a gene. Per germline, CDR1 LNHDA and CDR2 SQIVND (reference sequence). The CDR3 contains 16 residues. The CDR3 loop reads CASSALAGEGTDTQYF. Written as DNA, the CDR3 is TGTGCCAGTAGTGCCCTAGCGGGAGAAGGAACAGATACGCAGTATTTT.

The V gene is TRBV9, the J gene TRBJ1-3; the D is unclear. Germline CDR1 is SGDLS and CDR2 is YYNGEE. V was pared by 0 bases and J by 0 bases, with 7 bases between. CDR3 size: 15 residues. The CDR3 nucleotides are TGTGCCAGCAGCGTAGCCCCCCGCTCTGGAAACACCATATATTTT. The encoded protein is CASSVAPRSGNTIYF.

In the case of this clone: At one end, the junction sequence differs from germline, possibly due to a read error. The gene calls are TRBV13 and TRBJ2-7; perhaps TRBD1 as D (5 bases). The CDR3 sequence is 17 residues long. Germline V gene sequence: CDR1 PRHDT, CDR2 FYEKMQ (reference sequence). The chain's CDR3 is CASSVGTGAGISYEQYF. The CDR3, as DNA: TGTGCCAGCAGCGTAGGCACAGGCGCAGGGATCTCCTACGAGCAGTACTTC.

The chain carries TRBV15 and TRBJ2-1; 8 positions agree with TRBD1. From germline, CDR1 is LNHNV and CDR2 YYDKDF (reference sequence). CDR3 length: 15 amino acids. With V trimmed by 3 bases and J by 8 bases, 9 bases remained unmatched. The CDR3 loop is CATSSLPTGVDEQFF. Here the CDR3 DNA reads TGTGCCACCAGCAGCCTTCCGACAGGGGTGGATGAGCAGTTCTTC.

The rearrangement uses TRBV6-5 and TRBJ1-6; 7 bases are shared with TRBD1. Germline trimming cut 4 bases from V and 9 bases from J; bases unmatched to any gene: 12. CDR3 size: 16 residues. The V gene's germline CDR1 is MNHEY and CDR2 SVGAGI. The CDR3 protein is CASSLQGYPFSSPLHF. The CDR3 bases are TGTGCCAGCAGTTTACAGGGGTATCCTTTTAGTTCACCCCTCCACTTT.